This T cell receptor beta chain appears in the sequencing data of a study of blood T cell repertoires in COVID-19. TCRdb's table, derived via immunoSEQ multiplex PCR, lists solely in-frame clones and lacks some. Of about 140,000 clones in the sample, 65% to 85% were seen once. V was shortened by 8 bases and J by 4 bases, with 20 bases between the two germline ends. The CDR3 is made up of 15 amino acids. Germline V gives CDR1 MNHEY, CDR2 SVGAGI. The clonotype was recovered from a woman aged 60-75 years with acute or convalescent COVID-19. Material: peripheral blood. The chain is built from TRBV6-5 and TRBJ1-2, with D maybe TRBD1 (5 bases). CDR3 sequence (DNA): TGTGCCAGCTTTCCGATCGGGGGAACTTCCTATGGCTACACCTTC. This sequence encodes CASFPIGGTSYGYTF.